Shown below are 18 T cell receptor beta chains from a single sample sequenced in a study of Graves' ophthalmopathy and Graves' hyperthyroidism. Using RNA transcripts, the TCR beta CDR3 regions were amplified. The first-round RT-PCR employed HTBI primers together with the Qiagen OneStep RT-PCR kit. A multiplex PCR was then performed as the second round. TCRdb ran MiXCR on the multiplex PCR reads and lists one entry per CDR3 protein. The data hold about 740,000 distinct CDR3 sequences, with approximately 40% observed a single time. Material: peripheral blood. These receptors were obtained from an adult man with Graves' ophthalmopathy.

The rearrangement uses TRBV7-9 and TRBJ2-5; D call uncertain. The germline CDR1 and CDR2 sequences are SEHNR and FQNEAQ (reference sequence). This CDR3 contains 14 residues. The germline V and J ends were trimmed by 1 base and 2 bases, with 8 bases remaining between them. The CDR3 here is CASSLGVQQETQYF. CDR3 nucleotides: TGTGCCAGCAGCTTAGGCGTCCAGCAAGAGACCCAGTACTTC.

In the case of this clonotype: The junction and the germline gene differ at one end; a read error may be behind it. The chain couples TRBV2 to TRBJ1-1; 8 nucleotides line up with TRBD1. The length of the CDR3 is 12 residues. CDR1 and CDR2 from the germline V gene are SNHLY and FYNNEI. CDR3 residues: CASSEATGEFRF. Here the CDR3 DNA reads TGTGCCAGCAGTGAAGCGACAGGGGAGTTCCGTTTT. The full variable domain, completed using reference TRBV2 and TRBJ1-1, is EPEVTQTPSHQVTQMGQEVILRCVPISNHLYFYWYRQILGQKVEFLVSFYNNEISEKSEIFDDQFSVERPDGSNFTLKIRSTKLEDSAMYFCASSEATGEFRFGQGTRLTVV.

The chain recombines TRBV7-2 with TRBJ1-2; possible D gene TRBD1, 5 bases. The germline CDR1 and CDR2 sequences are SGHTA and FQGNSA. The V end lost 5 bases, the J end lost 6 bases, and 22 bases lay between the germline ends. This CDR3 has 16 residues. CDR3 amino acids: CASSLPPDKVFDGYTF. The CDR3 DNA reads TGTGCCAGCAGCCTCCCACCGGACAAGGTTTTCGATGGCTACACCTTC.

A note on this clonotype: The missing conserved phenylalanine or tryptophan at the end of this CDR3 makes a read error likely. The CDR3 reads CASSLGQANTEAFS. The CDR3 nucleotides are TGTGCCAGCAGCTTAGGACAGGCGAACACTGAAGCTTTCTCT. The rearrangement uses TRBV11-2 and TRBJ1-1, with D perhaps TRBD1 (6 bases). Per germline, CDR1 SGHAT and CDR2 FQNNGV. Trimming shortened V by 1 base and J by 1 base, and 7 bases separated the two germline ends. The CDR3 totals 14 residues.

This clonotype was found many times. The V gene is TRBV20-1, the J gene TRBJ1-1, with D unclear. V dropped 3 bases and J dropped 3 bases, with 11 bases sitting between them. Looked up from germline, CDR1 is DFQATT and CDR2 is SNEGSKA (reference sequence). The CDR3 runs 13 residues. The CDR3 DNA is TGCAGTGCTAGCCCACTACGGGACACTGAAGCTTTCTTT. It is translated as CSASPLRDTEAFF.

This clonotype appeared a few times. The CDR3: CASRASPGGMRSPLHF. CDR3 nucleotide sequence: TGTGCCAGCAGAGCCTCCCCCGGGGGAATGCGTTCACCCCTCCACTTT. The chain combines TRBV5-6 with TRBJ1-6; tentative D call: TRBD1 (5 bases). V shed 5 bases and J shed 9 bases, with 21 bases lying between them. The germline gives CDR1 SGHDT, CDR2 YYEEEE. CDR3 length equals 16 residues.

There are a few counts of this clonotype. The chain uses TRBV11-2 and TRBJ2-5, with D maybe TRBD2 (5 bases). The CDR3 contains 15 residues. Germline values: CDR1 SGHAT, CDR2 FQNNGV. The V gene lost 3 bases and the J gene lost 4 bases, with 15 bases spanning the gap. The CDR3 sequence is CASSLVGEPAETQYF. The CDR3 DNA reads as TGTGCCAGCAGCTTGGTCGGGGAGCCGGCAGAGACCCAGTACTTC.

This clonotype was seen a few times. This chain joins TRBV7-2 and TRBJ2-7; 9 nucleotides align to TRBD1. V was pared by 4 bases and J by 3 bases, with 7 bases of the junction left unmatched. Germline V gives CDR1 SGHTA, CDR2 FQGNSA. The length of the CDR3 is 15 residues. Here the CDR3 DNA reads TGTGCCAGCAGCTCATACCGGGACAGGGTCTACGAGCAGTACTTC. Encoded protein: CASSSYRDRVYEQYF.

This chain's CDR3 is CASSETGMNTGELFF. The CDR3 DNA follows: TGTGCCAGCTCAGAAACAGGGATGAACACCGGGGAGCTGTTTTTT. The chain links TRBV25-1 to TRBJ2-2; TRBD1 might be the D (6 bases). The germline V gene has CDR1 MGHDK and CDR2 SYGVNS. The V and J ends lost 8 bases and 1 base respectively, with 14 bases between them. This CDR3 is 15 amino acids long.

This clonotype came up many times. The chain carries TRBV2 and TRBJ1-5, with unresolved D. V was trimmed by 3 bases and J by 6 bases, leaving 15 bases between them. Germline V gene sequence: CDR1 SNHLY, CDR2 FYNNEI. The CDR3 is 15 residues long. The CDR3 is CASSDRGNEAQPQHF. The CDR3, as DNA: TGTGCCAGCAGTGACAGAGGGAACGAAGCTCAGCCCCAGCATTTT.

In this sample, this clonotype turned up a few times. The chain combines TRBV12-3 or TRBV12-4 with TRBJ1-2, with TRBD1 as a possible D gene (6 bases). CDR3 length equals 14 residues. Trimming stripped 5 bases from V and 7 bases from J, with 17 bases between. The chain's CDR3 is CASSLRHRESGYTF. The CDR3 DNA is TGTGCCAGCAGTCTACGTCACAGGGAGTCTGGCTACACCTTC.

The CDR3 region has the DNA TGTGCCAGCAGCGCAGTTCCCCTCTGGACCGGGGAGCTGTTTTTT. Amino acid sequence: CASSAVPLWTGELFF. This chain links TRBV25-1 with TRBJ2-2; no clear D. The length of the CDR3 is 15 residues. Per germline, CDR1 MGHDK and CDR2 SYGVNS. With 6 bases removed from V and 5 bases from J, the gap between germline ends came to 16 bases.

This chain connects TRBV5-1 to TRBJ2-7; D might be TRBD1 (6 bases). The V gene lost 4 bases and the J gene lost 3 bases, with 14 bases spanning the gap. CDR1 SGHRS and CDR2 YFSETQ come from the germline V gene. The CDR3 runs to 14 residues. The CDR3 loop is CASSPDRGNYEQYF. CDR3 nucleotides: TGCGCCAGCAGCCCGGACAGAGGCAACTACGAGCAGTACTTC.

CDR3 amino acids: CATSDTGQGQETQHF. CDR3 DNA sequence: TGTGCCACCAGTGACACGGGACAGGGACAAGAGACCCAGCATTTT. This chain connects TRBV24-1 to TRBJ1-5; 9 positions agree with TRBD1. The germline V gene has CDR1 KGHDR and CDR2 SFDVKD. The CDR3 spans 15 residues. V shed 4 bases and J 11 bases; nucleotides not matched to a gene: 11.

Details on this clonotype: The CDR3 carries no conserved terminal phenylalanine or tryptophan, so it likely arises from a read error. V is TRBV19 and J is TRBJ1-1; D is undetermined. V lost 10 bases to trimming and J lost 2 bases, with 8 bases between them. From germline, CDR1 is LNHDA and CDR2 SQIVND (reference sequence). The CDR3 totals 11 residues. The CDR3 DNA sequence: TGTGCCACCCGAACCAACACTGAAGCTTTCTCT. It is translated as CATRTNTEAFS.

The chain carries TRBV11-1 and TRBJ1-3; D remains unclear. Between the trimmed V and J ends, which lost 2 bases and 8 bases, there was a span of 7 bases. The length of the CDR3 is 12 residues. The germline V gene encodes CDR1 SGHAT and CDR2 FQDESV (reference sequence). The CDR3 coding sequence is TGTGCCAGCAGCTTAACTAGGGACACCATATATTTT. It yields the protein CASSLTRDTIYF.

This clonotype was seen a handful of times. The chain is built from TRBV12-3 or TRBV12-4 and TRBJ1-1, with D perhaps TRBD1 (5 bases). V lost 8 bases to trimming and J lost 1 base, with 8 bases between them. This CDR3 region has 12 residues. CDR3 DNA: TGTGCCAGCCCCGGGGGGAACACTGAAGCTTTCTTT. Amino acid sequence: CASPGGNTEAFF.

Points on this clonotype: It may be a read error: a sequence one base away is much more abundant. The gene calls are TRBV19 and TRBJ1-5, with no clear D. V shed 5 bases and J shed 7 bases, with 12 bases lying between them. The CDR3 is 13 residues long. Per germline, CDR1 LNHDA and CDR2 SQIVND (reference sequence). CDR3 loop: CASSLQPGQPQHF. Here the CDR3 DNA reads TGTGCCAGTAGTCTCCAACCTGGGCAGCCCCAGCATTTT.